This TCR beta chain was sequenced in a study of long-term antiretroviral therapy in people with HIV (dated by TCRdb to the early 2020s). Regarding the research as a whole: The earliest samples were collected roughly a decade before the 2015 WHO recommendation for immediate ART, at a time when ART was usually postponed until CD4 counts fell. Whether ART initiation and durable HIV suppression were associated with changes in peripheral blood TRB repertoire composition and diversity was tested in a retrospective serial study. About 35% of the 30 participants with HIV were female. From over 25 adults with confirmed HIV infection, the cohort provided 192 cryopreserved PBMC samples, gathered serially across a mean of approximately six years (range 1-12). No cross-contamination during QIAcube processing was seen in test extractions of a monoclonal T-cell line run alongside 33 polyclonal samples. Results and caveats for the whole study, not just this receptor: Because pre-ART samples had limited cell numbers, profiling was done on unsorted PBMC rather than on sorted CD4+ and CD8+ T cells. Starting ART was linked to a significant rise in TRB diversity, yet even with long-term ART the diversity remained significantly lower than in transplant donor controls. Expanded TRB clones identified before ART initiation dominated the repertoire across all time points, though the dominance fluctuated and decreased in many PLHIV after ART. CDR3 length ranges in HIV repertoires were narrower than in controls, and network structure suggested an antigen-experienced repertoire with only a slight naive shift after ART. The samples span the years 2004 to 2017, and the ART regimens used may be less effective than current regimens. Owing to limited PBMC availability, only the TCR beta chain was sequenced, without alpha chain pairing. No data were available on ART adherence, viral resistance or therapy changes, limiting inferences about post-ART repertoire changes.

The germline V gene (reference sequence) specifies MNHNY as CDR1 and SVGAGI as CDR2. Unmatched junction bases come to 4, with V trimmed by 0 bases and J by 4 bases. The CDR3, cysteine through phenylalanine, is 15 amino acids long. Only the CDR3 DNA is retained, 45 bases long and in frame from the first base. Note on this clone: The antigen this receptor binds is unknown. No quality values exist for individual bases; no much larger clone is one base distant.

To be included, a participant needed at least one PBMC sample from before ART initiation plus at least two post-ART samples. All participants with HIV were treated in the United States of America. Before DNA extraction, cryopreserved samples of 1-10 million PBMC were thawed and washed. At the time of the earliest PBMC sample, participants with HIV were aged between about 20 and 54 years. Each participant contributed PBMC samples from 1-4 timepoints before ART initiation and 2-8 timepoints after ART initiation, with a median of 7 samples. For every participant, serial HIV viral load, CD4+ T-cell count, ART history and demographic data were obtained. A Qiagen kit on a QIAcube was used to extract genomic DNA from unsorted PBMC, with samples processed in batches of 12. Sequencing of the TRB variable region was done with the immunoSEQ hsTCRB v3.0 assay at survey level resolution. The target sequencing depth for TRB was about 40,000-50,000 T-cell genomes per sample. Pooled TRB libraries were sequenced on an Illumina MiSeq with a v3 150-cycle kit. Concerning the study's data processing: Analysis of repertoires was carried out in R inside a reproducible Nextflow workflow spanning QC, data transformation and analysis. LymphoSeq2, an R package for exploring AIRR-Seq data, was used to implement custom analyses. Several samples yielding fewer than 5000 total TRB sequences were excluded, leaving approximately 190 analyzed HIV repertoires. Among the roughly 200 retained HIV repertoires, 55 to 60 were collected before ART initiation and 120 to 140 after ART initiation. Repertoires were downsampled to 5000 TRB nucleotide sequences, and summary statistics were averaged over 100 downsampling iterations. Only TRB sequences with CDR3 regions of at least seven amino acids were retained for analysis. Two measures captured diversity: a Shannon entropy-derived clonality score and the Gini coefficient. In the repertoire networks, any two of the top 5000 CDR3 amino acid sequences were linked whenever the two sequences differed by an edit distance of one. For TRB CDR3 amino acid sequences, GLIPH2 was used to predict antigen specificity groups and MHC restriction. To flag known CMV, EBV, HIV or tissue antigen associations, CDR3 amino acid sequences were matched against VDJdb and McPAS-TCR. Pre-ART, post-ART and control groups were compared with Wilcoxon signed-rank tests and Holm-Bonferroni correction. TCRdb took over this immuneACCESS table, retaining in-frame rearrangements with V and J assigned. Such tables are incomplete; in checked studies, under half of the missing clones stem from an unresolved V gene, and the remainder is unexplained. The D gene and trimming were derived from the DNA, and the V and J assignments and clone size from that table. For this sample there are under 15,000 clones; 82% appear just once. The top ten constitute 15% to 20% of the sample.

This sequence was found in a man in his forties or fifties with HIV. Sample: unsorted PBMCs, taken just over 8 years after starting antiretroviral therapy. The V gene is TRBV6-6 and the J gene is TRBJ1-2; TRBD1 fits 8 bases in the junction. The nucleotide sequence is TGTGCCAGCAGTTACTCTCCGACAGGGGCCTATGGCTACACCTTC. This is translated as CASSYSPTGAYGYTF.